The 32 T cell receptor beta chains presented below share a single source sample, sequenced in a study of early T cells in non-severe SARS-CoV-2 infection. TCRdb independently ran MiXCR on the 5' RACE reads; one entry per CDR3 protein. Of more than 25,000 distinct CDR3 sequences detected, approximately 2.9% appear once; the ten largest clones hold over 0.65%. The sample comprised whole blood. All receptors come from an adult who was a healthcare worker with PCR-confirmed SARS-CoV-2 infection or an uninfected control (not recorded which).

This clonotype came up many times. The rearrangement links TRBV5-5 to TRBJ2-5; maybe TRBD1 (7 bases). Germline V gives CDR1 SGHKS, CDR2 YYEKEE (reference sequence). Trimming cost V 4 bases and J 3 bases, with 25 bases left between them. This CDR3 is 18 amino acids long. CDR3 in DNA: TGTGCCAGCAGCCCGGAGGGGGCCCGGCGGTCCCTAAAAGAGACCCAGTACTTC. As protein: CASSPEGARRSLKETQYF.

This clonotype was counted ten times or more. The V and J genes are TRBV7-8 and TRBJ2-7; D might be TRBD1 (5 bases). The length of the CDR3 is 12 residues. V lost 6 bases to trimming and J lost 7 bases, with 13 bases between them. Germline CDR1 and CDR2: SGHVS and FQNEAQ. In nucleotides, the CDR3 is TGTGCCAGCAGTGTGAATGGGGCAGAGCAGTACGTC. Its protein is CASSVNGAEQYV.

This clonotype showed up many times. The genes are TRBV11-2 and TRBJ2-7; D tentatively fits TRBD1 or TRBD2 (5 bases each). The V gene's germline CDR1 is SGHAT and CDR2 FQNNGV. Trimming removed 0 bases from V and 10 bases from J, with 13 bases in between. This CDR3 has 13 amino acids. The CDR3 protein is CASSLDGRDHQYV. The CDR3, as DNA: TGTGCCAGCAGCTTAGACGGACGGGACCACCAGTACGTC.

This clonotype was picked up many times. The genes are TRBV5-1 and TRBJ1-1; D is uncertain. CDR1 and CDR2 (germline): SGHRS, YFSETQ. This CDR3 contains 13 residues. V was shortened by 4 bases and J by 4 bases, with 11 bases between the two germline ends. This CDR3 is CASSRQSPTEAFF. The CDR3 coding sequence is TGCGCCAGCAGCCGACAATCTCCCACTGAAGCTTTCTTT.

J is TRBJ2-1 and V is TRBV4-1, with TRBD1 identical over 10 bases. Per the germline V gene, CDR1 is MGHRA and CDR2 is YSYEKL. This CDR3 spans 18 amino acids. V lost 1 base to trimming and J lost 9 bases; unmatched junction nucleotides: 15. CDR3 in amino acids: CASSQGNLRDRGFGEQFF. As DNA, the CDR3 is TGCGCCAGCAGCCAAGGTAATCTCCGGGACAGGGGCTTCGGTGAGCAGTTCTTC.

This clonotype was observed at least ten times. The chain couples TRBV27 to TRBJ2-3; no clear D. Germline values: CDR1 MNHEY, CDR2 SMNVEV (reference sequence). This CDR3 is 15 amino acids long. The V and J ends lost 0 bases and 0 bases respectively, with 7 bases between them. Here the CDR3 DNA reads TGTGCCAGCAGTTTATCGAGGATTAGCACAGATACGCAGTATTTT. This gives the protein CASSLSRISTDTQYF.

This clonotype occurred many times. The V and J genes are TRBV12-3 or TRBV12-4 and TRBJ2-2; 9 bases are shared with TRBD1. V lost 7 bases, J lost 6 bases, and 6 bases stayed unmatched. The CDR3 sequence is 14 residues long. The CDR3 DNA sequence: TGTGCCAGCAACCGACAGGGGGTTCCCGGGGAGCTGTTTTTT. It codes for CASNRQGVPGELFF.

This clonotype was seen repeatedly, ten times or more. The CDR3 protein is CASSPGAVVDEQFF. The CDR3 region has the DNA TGTGCCAGCTCACCAGGAGCGGTCGTGGATGAGCAGTTCTTC. This chain joins TRBV18 and TRBJ2-1, with D possibly TRBD2 on 5 matching bases. This CDR3 spans 14 amino acids. V dropped 2 bases and J dropped 8 bases, with 13 bases sitting between them. The germline gives CDR1 KGHSH, CDR2 LQKENI.

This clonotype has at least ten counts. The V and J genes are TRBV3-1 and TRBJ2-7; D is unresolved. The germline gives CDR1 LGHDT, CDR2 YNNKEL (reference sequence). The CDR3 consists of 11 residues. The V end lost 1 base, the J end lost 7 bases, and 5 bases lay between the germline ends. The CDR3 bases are TGTGCCAGCAGCCAAGGGAGAGAGCAGTACGTC. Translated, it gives CASSQGREQYV.

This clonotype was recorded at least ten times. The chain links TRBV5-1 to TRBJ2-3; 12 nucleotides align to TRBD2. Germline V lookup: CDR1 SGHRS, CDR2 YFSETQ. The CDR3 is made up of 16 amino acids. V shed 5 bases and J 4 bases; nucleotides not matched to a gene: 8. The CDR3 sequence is CASSQTSGGTPDTQYF. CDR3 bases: TGCGCCAGCAGTCAAACTAGCGGGGGGACGCCAGATACGCAGTATTTT. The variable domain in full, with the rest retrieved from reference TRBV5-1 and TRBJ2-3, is KAGVTQTPRYLIKTRGQQVTLSCSPISGHRSVSWYQQTPGQGLQFLFEYFSETQRNKGNFPGRFSGRQFSNSRSEMNVSTLELGDSALYLCASSQTSGGTPDTQYFGPGTRLTVL.

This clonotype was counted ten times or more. The DNA for the CDR3 is TGTGCCAGCAGTAGTTCTTACAGGGGGCCCTATGGCTACACCTTC. It specifies CASSSSYRGPYGYTF. This chain connects TRBV6-5 to TRBJ1-2; TRBD1 matches 9 bases. The CDR3 runs 15 residues. V gave up 5 bases and J gave up 4 bases; unmatched junction bases: 8. Germline CDR1 reads MNHEY; CDR2 reads SVGAGI.

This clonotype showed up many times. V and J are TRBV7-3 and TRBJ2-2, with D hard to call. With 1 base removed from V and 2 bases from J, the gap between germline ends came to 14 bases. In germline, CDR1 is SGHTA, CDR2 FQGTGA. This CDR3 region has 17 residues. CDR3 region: CASSLRPPGPNTGELFF. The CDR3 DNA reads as TGTGCCAGCAGCTTAAGACCCCCCGGGCCCAACACCGGGGAGCTGTTTTTT.

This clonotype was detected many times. CDR3 nucleotide sequence: TGTGCCAGCTCCCCCGATTCACAGGGGGAGGGAGCTTTCTTT. Protein product: CASSPDSQGEGAFF. This rearrangement joins TRBV18 to TRBJ1-1; 8 bases fit TRBD1. Germline trimming cut 6 bases from V and 10 bases from J; bases unmatched to any gene: 13. The length of the CDR3 is 14 residues. Germline lookup yields CDR1 KGHSH and CDR2 LQKENI. Full variable domain (rest looked up from reference TRBV18 and TRBJ1-1): NAGVMQNPRHLVRRRGQEARLRCSPMKGHSHVYWYRQLPEEGLKFMVYLQKENIIDESGMPKERFSAEFPKEGPSILRIQQVVRGDSAAYFCASSPDSQGEGAFFGQGTRLTVV.

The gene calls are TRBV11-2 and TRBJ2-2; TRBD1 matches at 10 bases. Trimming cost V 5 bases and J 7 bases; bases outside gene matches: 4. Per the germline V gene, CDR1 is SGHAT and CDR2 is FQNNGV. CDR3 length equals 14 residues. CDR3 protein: CASSLGQGDGELFF. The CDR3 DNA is TGTGCCAGCAGCCTTGGACAGGGGGACGGGGAGCTGTTTTTT.

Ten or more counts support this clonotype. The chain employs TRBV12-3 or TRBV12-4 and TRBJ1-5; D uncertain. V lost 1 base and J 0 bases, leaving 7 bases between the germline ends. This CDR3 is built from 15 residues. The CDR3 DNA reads TGTGCCAGCAGTTTAGGGGGATATAGCAATCAGCCCCAGCATTTT. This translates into CASSLGGYSNQPQHF.

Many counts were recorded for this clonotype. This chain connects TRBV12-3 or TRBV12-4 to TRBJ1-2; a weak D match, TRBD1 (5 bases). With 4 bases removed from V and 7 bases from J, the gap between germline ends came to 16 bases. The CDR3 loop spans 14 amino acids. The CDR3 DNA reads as TGTGCCAGCAGTTGGAAGGCAGCGGGGGGTGGCTACACCTTC. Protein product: CASSWKAAGGGYTF.

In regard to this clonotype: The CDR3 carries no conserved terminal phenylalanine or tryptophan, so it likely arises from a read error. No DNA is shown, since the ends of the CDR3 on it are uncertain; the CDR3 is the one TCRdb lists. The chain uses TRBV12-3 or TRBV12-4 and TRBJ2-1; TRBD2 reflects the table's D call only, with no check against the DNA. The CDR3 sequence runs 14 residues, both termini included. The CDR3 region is CASTLSHSGGPGLL.

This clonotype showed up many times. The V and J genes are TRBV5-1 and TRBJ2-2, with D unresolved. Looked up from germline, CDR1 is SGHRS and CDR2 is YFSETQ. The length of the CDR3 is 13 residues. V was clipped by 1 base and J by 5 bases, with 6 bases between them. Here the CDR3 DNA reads TGCGCCAGCAGCTTGAGGGAAACCGGGGAGCTGTTTTTT. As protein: CASSLRETGELFF.

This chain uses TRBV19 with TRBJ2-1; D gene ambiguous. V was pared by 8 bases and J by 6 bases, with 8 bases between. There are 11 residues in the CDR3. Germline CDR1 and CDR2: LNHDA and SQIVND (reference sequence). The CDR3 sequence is CASLEFNEQFF. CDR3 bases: TGTGCCAGTTTAGAATTCAATGAGCAGTTCTTC.

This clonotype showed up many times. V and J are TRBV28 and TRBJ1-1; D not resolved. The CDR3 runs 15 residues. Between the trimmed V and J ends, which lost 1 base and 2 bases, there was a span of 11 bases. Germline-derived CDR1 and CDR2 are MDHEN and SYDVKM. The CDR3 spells CASSLFLGLNTEAFF. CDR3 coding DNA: TGTGCCAGCAGTTTATTTCTGGGGTTAAACACTGAAGCTTTCTTT.

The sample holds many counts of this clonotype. As DNA, the CDR3 is TGCGCCAGCGGGGGGACAGGGGCGAGTTACAATGAGCAGTTCTTC. Amino acid sequence: CASGGTGASYNEQFF. The chain carries TRBV5-1 and TRBJ2-1; 10 bases fit TRBD1. This CDR3 spans 15 amino acids. V shed 7 bases and J 4 bases; nucleotides not matched to a gene: 8. CDR1 and CDR2 from the germline V gene are SGHRS and YFSETQ.

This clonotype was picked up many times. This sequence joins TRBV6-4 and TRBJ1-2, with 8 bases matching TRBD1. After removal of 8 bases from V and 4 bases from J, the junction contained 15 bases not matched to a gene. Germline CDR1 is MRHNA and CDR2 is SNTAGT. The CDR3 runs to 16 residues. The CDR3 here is CASHWTGYPLIYGYTF. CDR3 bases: TGTGCCAGCCACTGGACAGGGTATCCCCTCATCTATGGCTACACCTTC.

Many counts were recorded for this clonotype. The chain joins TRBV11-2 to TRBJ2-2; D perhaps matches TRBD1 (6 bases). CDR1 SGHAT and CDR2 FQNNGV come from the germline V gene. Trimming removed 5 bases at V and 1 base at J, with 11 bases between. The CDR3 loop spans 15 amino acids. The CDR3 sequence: CASSPLQGNTGELFF. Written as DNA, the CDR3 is TGTGCCAGCAGCCCTTTACAGGGGAACACCGGGGAGCTGTTTTTT.

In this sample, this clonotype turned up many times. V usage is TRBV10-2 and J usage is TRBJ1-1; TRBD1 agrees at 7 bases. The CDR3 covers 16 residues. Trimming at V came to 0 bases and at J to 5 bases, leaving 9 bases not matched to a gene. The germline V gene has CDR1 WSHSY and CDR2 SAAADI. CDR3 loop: CASSESRRGRETEAFF. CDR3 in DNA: TGCGCCAGCAGTGAGTCGAGGAGGGGGCGCGAGACTGAAGCTTTCTTT.

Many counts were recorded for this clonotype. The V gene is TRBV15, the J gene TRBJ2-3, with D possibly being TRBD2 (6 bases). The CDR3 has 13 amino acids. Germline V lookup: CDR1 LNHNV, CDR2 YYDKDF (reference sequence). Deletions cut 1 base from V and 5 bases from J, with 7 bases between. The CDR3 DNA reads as TGTGCCACCAGCAGAGCGACTAGAGATACGCAGTATTTT. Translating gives CATSRATRDTQYF.

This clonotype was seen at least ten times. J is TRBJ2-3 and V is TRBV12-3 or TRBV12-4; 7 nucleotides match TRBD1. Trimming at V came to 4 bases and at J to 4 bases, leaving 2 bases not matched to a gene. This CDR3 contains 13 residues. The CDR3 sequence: CASSSGQPDTQYF. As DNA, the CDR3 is TGTGCCAGCAGTTCGGGACAGCCAGATACGCAGTATTTT.

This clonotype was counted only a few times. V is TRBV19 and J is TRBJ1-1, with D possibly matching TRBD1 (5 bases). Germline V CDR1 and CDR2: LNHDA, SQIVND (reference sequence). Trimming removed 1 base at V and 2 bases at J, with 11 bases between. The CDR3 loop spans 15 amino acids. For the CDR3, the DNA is TGTGCCAGTAGTATAGGCCGGGGCAGAAACACTGAAGCTTTCTTT. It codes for CASSIGRGRNTEAFF. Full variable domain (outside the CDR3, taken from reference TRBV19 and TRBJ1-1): DGGITQSPKYLFRKEGQNVTLSCEQNLNHDAMYWYRQDPGQGLRLIYYSQIVNDFQKGDIAEGYSVSREKKESFPLTVTSAQKNPTAFYLCASSIGRGRNTEAFFGQGTRLTVV.

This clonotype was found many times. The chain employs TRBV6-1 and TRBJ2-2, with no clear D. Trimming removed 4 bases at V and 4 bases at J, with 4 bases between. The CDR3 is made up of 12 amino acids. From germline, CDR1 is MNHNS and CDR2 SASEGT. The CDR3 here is CASSVGTGELFF. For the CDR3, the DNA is TGTGCCAGCAGTGTAGGCACCGGGGAGCTGTTTTTT.

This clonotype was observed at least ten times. CDR3 coding DNA: TGTGCCAGCAGCTGGGGACAGGACTCCTACGAGCAGTACGTC. Translated, it gives CASSWGQDSYEQYV. The rearrangement joins TRBV5-6 to TRBJ2-7, with TRBD1 matching over 8 bases. V lost 3 bases to trimming and J lost 0 bases; unmatched junction nucleotides: 2. The CDR3 contains 14 residues. The germline CDR1 and CDR2 sequences are SGHDT and YYEEEE.

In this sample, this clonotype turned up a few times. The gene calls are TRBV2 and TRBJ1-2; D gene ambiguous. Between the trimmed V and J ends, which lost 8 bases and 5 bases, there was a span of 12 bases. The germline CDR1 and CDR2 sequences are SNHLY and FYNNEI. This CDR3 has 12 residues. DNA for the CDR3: TGTGCCAGCCGACCCTTGGAGTATGGCTACACCTTC. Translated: CASRPLEYGYTF. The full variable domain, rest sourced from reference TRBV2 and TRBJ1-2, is EPEVTQTPSHQVTQMGQEVILRCVPISNHLYFYWYRQILGQKVEFLVSFYNNEISEKSEIFDDQFSVERPDGSNFTLKIRSTKLEDSAMYFCASRPLEYGYTFGSGTRLTVV.

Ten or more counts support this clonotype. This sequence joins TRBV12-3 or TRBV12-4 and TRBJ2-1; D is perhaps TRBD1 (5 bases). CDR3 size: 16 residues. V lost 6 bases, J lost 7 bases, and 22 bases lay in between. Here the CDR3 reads CASSPIERRVTNEQFF. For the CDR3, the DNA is TGTGCCAGCAGCCCGATAGAACGCAGGGTTACGAATGAGCAGTTCTTC.

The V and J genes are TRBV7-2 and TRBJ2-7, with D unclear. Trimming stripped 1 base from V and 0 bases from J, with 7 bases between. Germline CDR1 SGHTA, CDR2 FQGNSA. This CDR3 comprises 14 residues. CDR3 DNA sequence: TGTGCCAGCAGCTTAGGTCAAAGCTCCTACGAGCAGTACGTC. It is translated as CASSLGQSSYEQYV.